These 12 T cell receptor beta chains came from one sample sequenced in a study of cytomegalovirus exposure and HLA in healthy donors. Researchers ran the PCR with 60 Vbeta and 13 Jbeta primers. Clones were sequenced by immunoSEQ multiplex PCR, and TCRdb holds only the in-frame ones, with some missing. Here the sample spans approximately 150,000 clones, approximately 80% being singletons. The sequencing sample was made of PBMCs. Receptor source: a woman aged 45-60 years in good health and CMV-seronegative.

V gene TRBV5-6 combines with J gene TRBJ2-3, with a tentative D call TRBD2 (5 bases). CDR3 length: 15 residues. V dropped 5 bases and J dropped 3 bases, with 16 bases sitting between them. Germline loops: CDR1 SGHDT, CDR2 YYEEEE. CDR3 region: CASSRFRGLTDTQYF. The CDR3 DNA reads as TGTGCCAGCAGTCGTTTCCGGGGATTGACAGATACGCAGTATTTT.

The CDR3 DNA reads as TGCGCCAGCAGCTTTGGAGAGAACACTGAAGCTTTCTTT. As protein: CASSFGENTEAFF. The gene calls are TRBV5-1 and TRBJ1-1; no firm D call. The CDR3 length is 13 residues. The V end was cut by 2 bases, the J end by 1 base, with 6 bases between. Germline CDR1 reads SGHRS; CDR2 reads YFSETQ.

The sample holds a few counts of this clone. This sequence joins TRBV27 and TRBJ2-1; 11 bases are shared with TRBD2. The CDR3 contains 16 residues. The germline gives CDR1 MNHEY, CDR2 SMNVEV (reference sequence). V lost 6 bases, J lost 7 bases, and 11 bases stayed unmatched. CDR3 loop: CASRYITSGSINEQFF. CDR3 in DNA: TGTGCCAGCAGATATATAACTAGCGGGAGCATAAATGAGCAGTTCTTC.

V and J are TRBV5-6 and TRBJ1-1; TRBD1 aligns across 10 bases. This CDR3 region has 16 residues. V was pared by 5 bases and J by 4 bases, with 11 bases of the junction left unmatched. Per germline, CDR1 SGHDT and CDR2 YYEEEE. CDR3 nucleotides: TGTGCCAGCAGAAGAGGGACAGGGGTCGGAGGCACTGAAGCTTTCTTT. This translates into CASRRGTGVGGTEAFF. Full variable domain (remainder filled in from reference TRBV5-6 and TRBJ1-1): DAGVTQSPTHLIKTRGQQVTLRCSPKSGHDTVSWYQQALGQGPQFIFQYYEEEERQRGNFPDRFSGHQFPNYSSELNVNALLLGDSALYLCASRRGTGVGGTEAFFGQGTRLTVV.

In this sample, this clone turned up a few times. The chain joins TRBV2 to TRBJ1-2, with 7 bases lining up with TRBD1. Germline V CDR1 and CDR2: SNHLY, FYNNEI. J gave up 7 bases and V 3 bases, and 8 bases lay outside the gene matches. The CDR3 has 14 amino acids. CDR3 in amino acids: CASSEVQGKGGYTF. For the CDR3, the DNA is TGTGCCAGCAGTGAGGTACAGGGGAAGGGTGGCTACACCTTC.

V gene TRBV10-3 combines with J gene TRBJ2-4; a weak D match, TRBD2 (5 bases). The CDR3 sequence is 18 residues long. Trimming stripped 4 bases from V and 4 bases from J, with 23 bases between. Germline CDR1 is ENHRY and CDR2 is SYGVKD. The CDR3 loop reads CAISGSRASGFSKNIQYF. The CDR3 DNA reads TGTGCCATCAGTGGGTCGCGGGCCTCGGGCTTTAGTAAAAACATTCAGTACTTC.

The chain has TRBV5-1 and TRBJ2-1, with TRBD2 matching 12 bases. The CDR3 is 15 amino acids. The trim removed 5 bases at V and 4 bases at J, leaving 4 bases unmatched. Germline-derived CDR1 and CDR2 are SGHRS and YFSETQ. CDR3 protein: CASRASGGGYNEQFF. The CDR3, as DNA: TGCGCCAGCAGGGCTAGCGGGGGGGGTTACAATGAGCAGTTCTTC.

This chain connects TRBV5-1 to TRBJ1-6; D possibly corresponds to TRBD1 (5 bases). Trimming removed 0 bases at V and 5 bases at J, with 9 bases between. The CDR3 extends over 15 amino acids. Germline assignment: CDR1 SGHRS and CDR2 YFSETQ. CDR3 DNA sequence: TGCGCCAGCAGCTTGGGAGACAGAGATAATTCACCCCTCCACTTT. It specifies CASSLGDRDNSPLHF.

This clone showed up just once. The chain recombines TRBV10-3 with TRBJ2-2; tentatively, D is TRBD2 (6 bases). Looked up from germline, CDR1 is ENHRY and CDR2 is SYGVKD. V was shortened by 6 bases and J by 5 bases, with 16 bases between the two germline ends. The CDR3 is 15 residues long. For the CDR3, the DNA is TGTGCCATCAGGGCTCCGGGACTCGGGACCGGGGAGCTGTTTTTT. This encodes CAIRAPGLGTGELFF.

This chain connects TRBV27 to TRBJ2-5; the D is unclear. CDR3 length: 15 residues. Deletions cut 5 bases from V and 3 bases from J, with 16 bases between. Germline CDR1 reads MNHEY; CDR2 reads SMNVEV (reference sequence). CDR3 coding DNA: TGTGCCAGCAGTCAAAGTTGGCTAGAAAAAGAGACCCAGTACTTC. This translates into CASSQSWLEKETQYF.

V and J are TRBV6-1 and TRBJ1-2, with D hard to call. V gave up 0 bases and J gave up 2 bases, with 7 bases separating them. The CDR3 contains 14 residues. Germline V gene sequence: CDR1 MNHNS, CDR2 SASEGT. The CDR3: CASSEAPRNYGYTF. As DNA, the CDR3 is TGTGCCAGCAGTGAAGCGCCCCGGAACTATGGCTACACCTTC.

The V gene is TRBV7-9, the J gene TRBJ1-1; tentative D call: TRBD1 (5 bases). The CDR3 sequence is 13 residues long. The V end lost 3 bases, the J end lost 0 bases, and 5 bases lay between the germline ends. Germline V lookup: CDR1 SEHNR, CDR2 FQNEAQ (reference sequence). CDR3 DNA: TGTGCCAGCAGCTTCAGGGTGAACACTGAAGCTTTCTTT. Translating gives CASSFRVNTEAFF.